Below are 11 T cell receptor beta chains sequenced from a single sample in a study of CD8 T cells in Susac syndrome. With random hexamers, reverse transcription was performed on roughly 0.5 to 1 ug of RNA. TCRdb used MiXCR to reprocess the immunoSEQ multiplex PCR reads, holding one entry per CDR3 protein. The sample lists 400,000 to 550,000 distinct CDR3 sequences; 85% were seen once. Sequencing was performed on CD8+ T cells from PBMCs. These receptors originate from a human donor with multiple sclerosis.

The chain joins TRBV12-3 or TRBV12-4 to TRBJ1-3; TRBD1 might be the D (5 bases). With 6 bases removed from V and 4 bases from J, the gap between germline ends came to 22 bases. This CDR3 has 17 residues. CDR3 residues: CASSPFGPFAGGNTIYF. DNA for the CDR3: TGTGCCAGCAGCCCATTCGGGCCCTTCGCAGGGGGAAACACCATATATTTT.

This chain joins TRBV27 and TRBJ1-1; 7 bases match TRBD1. The length of the CDR3 is 13 residues. V shed 8 bases, J shed 7 bases, and the junction held 10 bases outside the gene matches. The germline CDR1 and CDR2 sequences are MNHEY and SMNVEV (reference sequence). The CDR3 reads CASPRGGTVEAFF. The CDR3 DNA reads TGTGCCAGCCCCAGGGGGGGGACGGTTGAAGCTTTCTTT.

The chain carries TRBV4-1 and TRBJ1-4; the D is unclear. Germline CDR1 and CDR2: MGHRA and YSYEKL. Trimming took off 0 bases at V and 4 bases at J, with 9 bases between the two ends. The CDR3 has 15 amino acids. Here the CDR3 DNA reads TGCGCCAGCAGCCAAGATAGAGGGATTAATGAAAAACTGTTTTTT. This translates into CASSQDRGINEKLFF.

CDR3 in DNA: TGTGCCAGCAGTTCCCCCTTCGGGCAGTACTTC. It encodes CASSSPFGQYF. The chain carries TRBV25-1 and TRBJ2-7; D is unresolved. V lost 5 bases and J lost 9, with 11 bases in between. The CDR3 runs to 11 residues. In germline, CDR1 is MGHDK, CDR2 SYGVNS.

The chain employs TRBV27 and TRBJ2-2; the D gene is possibly TRBD1 (6 bases). Germline CDR1 and CDR2: MNHEY and SMNVEV (reference sequence). V shed 3 bases and J shed 3 bases, with 14 bases lying between them. CDR3 length: 16 amino acids. The CDR3 loop reads CASSFLDSLYTGELFF. The CDR3 DNA follows: TGTGCCAGCAGTTTTCTGGACAGCTTATACACCGGGGAGCTGTTTTTT.

The V gene is TRBV7-8, the J gene TRBJ1-4; 7 bases fit TRBD1. CDR1 and CDR2 (germline): SGHVS, FQNEAQ. V was pared by 5 bases and J by 5 bases, with 8 bases of the junction left unmatched. The CDR3 is 15 residues long. CDR3 coding DNA: TGTGCCAGCAGCCCGCCGGGACAGTTCAATGAAAAACTGTTTTTT. This translates into CASSPPGQFNEKLFF.

This clonotype came up once. The chain is built from TRBV5-4 and TRBJ1-2; D is ambiguous. The germline V and J ends were trimmed by 0 bases and 4 bases, with 10 bases remaining between them. Germline V gives CDR1 SGHNT, CDR2 YYREEE (reference sequence). The CDR3 runs 14 residues. CDR3 residues: CASSLGVRPYGYTF. The CDR3, as DNA: TGTGCCAGCAGCTTGGGGGTCAGGCCCTATGGCTACACCTTC.

The V and J genes are TRBV6-2 or TRBV6-3 and TRBJ1-1; D remains ambiguous. Trimming stripped 6 bases from V and 1 base from J, with 12 bases between. The germline gives CDR1 MNHEY, CDR2 SVGEGT. The CDR3 runs 14 residues. The CDR3 loop is CASRIGHGNTEAFF. The DNA for the CDR3 is TGTGCCAGCAGAATTGGGCATGGGAACACTGAAGCTTTCTTT.

The chain carries TRBV5-4 and TRBJ2-1; 8 bases map to TRBD2. Looked up from germline, CDR1 is SGHNT and CDR2 is YYREEE (reference sequence). This CDR3 comprises 16 residues. J gave up 7 bases and V 5 bases, and 14 bases lay outside the gene matches. Here the CDR3 reads CASRGGPGLDANEQFF. The CDR3 DNA reads TGTGCCAGCAGAGGGGGACCGGGACTAGATGCGAATGAGCAGTTCTTC.

This chain uses TRBV27 with TRBJ2-7; D uncertain. Germline V gives CDR1 MNHEY, CDR2 SMNVEV (reference sequence). The CDR3 covers 14 residues. Trimming cost V 5 bases and J 3 bases, with 14 bases left between them. CDR3 protein: CASSPLARNYEQYF. The DNA of the CDR3 is TGTGCCAGCAGTCCACTCGCGCGTAACTACGAGCAGTACTTC.

The chain recombines TRBV5-1 with TRBJ1-4; no reliable D call. The germline CDR1 and CDR2 sequences are SGHRS and YFSETQ. This CDR3 is 15 amino acids long. V gave up 0 bases and J gave up 3 bases, with 9 bases separating them. This CDR3 is CASSLGSASNEKLFF. The CDR3 DNA sequence: TGCGCCAGCAGCTTGGGGTCAGCCTCTAATGAAAAACTGTTTTTT.